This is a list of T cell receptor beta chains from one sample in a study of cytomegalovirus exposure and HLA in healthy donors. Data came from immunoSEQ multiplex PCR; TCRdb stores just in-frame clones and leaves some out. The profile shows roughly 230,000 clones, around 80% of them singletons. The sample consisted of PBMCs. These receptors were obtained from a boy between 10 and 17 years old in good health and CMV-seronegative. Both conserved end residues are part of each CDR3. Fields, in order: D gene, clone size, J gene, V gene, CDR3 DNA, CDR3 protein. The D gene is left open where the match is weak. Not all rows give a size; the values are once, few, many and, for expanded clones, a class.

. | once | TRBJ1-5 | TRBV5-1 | TGCGCCAGCAGCTTAGCAGGGAGCAATCAGCCCCAGCATTTT | CASSLAGSNQPQHF
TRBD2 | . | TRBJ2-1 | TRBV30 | TGTGCCTGGAGCGAATTTATAGCGGGAAAGCAGTTCTTC | CAWSEFIAGKQFF
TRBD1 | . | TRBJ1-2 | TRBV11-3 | TGTGCCAGCAGCTCCACAGGGGTAGGCTACACCTTC | CASSSTGVGYTF
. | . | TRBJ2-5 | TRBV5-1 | TGCGCCAGCAGTAGACTGGACAGCATAGGAGAGACCCAGTACTTC | CASSRLDSIGETQYF
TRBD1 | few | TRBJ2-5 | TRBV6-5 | TGTGCCAGCAGGGACAGGGCTAGAGAGACCCAGTACTTC | CASRDRARETQYF
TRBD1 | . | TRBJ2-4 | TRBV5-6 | TGTGCCAGCAGCTCCGGACAGGGTACCATTCAGTACTTC | CASSSGQGTIQYF
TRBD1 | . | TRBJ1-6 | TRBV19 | TGTGCCAGTAGTTATCAGGGGGCCTTTTGGTCACCCCTCCACTTT | CASSYQGAFWSPLHF
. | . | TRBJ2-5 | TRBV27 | TGTGCCAGCAGTTTGACAGGGAGGCAAGAGACCCAGTACTTC | CASSLTGRQETQYF
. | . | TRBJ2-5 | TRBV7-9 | TGTTCCAGCAGCCACAGTAGAGGGGAGACCCAGTACTTC | CSSSHSRGETQYF
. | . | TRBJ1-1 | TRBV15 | TGTGCCACCAGCACCGGGATGAACACTGAAGCTTTCTTT | CATSTGMNTEAFF
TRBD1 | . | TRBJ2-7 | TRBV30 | TGTGCCTGGACCCTAATGACAGGGGCCCCCTACGAGCAGTACTTC | CAWTLMTGAPYEQYF
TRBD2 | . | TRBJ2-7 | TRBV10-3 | TGTGCCATCAGTCCAGGGACTAGCTTAGACGAGCAGTACTTC | CAISPGTSLDEQYF
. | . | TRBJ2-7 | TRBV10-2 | TGCGCCAGCAGCGGGGGGCCCTACGAGCAGTACTTC | CASSGGPYEQYF
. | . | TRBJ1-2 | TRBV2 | TGTGCCAGCAGTGAAGTCGGCGGTCTCACCTTC | CASSEVGGLTF
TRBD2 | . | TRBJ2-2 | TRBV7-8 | TGTGCCAGCAGCTTAAATCAACTAGCGGGAGAGGGGACCGGGGAGCTGTTTTTT | CASSLNQLAGEGTGELFF
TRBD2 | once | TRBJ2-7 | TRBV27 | TGTGCCAGCAGCGCGCTATGGACTAGCGGAAGCTACGAGCAGTACTTC | CASSALWTSGSYEQYF
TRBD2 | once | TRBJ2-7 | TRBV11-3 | TGTGCCAGCAGCTTAGGCCCCGAAGGAGCGGGAGGAGCTAAGGACGAGCAGTACTTC | CASSLGPEGAGGAKDEQYF
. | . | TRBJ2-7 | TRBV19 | TGTGCCAGTAGTATAGCCGACCGGAGGGGAGAGCAGTACTTC | CASSIADRRGEQYF
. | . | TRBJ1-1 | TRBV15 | TGTGCCACCAAAGGTCTAGGAATGAACACTGAAGCTTTCTTT | CATKGLGMNTEAFF
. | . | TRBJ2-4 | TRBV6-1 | TGTGCCAGCAGTGATCCCGGCGGGAACATTCAGTACTTC | CASSDPGGNIQYF
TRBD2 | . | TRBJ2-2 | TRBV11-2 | TGTGCCAGCAGCCCACTTAGCGGGGGGGCAAGAGGCGGGGAGCTGTTTTTT | CASSPLSGGARGGELFF
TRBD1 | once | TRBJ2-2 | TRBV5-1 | TGCGCCAGCAGCACACCGGGACAGAAAGCGAACACCGGGGAGCTGTTTTTT | CASSTPGQKANTGELFF
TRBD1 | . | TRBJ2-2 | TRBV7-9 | TGTGCCAGCAGCTTAGGGGCGGTTCGGACAGGGCGGACCGGGGAGCTGTTTTTT | CASSLGAVRTGRTGELFF
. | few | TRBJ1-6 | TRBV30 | TGTGCCTGGAGTGTACAGGGTAATTCACCCCTCCACTTT | CAWSVQGNSPLHF
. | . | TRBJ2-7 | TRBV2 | TGTGCCAGCATCCGCGGGGTATTGCTGGCCGAGCAGTACTTC | CASIRGVLLAEQYF
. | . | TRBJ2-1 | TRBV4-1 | TGCGCCAGCAGCCAAGGACAGAATAACTACAATGAGCAGTTCTTC | CASSQGQNNYNEQFF
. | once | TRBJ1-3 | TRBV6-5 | TGTGCCAGCAGATGGCAGGGGTCGGACACCATATATTTT | CASRWQGSDTIYF
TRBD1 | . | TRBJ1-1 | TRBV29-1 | TGCAGCGTTGATTCGGGACAGGGCAGAGCTTTCTTT | CSVDSGQGRAFF
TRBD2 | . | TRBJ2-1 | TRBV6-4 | TGTGCCAGCAGTGAGGCAGCGGGGGGGCACAATGAGCAGTTCTTC | CASSEAAGGHNEQFF
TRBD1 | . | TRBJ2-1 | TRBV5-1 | TGCGCCAGCAGCTTGGCCGGGCAGGGGGCAGAGCAGTTCTTC | CASSLAGQGAEQFF
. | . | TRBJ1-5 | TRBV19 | TGTGCCAGTAGCCAGGGACTTTTCAATCAGCCCCAGCATTTT | CASSQGLFNQPQHF
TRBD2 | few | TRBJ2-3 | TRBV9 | TGTGCCAGCAGCGTGCGGGGGGTAGATACGCAGTATTTT | CASSVRGVDTQYF
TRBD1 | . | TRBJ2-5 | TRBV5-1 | TGCGCCAGCAGCTTAGGGACAGGGAGGGAGACCCAGTACTTC | CASSLGTGRETQYF
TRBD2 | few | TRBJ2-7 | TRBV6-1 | TGTGCCAGCAGTCTTAGCGGGCGTACCATTTACGAGCAGTACTTC | CASSLSGRTIYEQYF
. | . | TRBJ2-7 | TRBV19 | TGTGCCAGCGGCATGACAGGAGACTACGAGCAGTACTTC | CASGMTGDYEQYF